Below are 13 T cell receptor beta chains sequenced from a single sample in a study of T-cell memory formation after mild COVID-19. One entry per CDR3 protein results from TCRdb running MiXCR on the 5' RACE reads. The data show 150,000 to 200,000 distinct CDR3 sequences, roughly 20% seen once. The sequenced sample was PBMCs or a T cell subset sorted from them (not recorded which). The receptors come from a man aged 18 to 30 who had mild COVID-19 (a few samples of this study predate the infection). Cell type and time point are not known.

The chain links TRBV4-1 to TRBJ1-3, with D hard to call. Trimming took 6 bases from V and 4 from J, leaving 4 bases between them. Germline V gene sequence: CDR1 MGHRA, CDR2 YSYEKL. CDR3 length equals 11 residues. The CDR3 reads CASSRGNTIYF. The CDR3 DNA reads as TGCGCCAGCAGTCGAGGAAACACCATATATTTT.

V gene TRBV7-2 combines with J gene TRBJ2-5, with TRBD2 identical over 11 bases. The germline V gene has CDR1 SGHTA and CDR2 FQGNSA. The CDR3 runs 18 residues. The J segment lost 5 bases and the V segment lost 6 bases, leaving 17 bases of the junction unmatched. CDR3 bases: TGTGCCAGCAGACTCCTCACTGGTAGCGGGGGGGCCGGGGAGACCCAGTACTTC. Translation gives CASRLLTGSGGAGETQYF.

The gene calls are TRBV5-1 and TRBJ2-3; 8 nucleotides align to TRBD1. The germline gives CDR1 SGHRS, CDR2 YFSETQ. Trimming took 6 bases from V and 0 from J; bases not matched to a gene: 9. The CDR3 has 16 amino acids. This chain's CDR3 is CASTGTGAFSTDTQYF. The DNA for the CDR3 is TGCGCCAGCACTGGGACAGGTGCTTTTAGCACAGATACGCAGTATTTT.

This clonotype has just a few counts. This sequence joins TRBV12-3 or TRBV12-4 and TRBJ1-2, with 11 bases identical to TRBD1. Trimming took 5 bases from V and 7 from J; bases not matched to a gene: 9. The CDR3 consists of 15 residues. CDR3 nucleotide sequence: TGTGCCAGCAGTCTCCGGACAGGGGGCGCGGGTGGCTACACCTTC. It specifies CASSLRTGGAGGYTF.

This clonotype came up a few times. V gene TRBV5-1 combines with J gene TRBJ2-3; tentatively, D is TRBD2 (5 bases). Trimming took off 0 bases at V and 1 base at J, with 12 bases between the two ends. The germline gives CDR1 SGHRS, CDR2 YFSETQ. The CDR3 runs 16 residues. CDR3 in amino acids: CASSLGPSRGTDTQYF. The CDR3 DNA sequence: TGCGCCAGCAGCTTGGGTCCCTCGAGGGGCACAGATACGCAGTATTTT.

Many counts were recorded for this clonotype. This chain connects TRBV7-3 to TRBJ2-1; 10 positions agree with TRBD2. Trimming cost V 2 bases and J 8 bases; bases outside gene matches: 6. Looked up from germline, CDR1 is SGHTA and CDR2 is FQGTGA. This CDR3 contains 15 residues. CDR3 nucleotides: TGTGCCAGCAGCTTACAAGCGGGGGGGCGGGATGAGCAGTTCTTC. This gives the protein CASSLQAGGRDEQFF.

This clonotype was counted ten times or more. In DNA, the CDR3 is TGCAGCGTTTCCCGGGGACGCAGGGAGACCCAGTACTTC. Its protein is CSVSRGRRETQYF. The chain carries TRBV29-1 and TRBJ2-5, with D perhaps given as TRBD1 or TRBD2 (5 bases each). The CDR3 runs to 13 residues. V was pared by 5 bases and J by 5 bases, with 15 bases between. From germline, CDR1 is SQVTM and CDR2 ANQGSEA.

This clonotype was picked up a small number of times. The chain is built from TRBV6-5 and TRBJ1-5; D might be TRBD1 (6 bases). V was pared by 7 bases and J by 4 bases, with 11 bases between. Germline lookup yields CDR1 MNHEY and CDR2 SVGAGI. This CDR3 has 13 amino acids. CDR3 region: CASKSGANQPQHF. As DNA, the CDR3 is TGTGCCAGCAAATCGGGGGCGAATCAGCCCCAGCATTTT.

There are a few counts of this clonotype. The chain uses TRBV4-2 and TRBJ1-5; 7 nucleotides agree with TRBD1. The CDR3 has 16 residues. The junction had 8 bases not matched to a gene; V was cut back by 1 base and J by 5 bases. Per the germline V gene, CDR1 is LGHNA and CDR2 is YNFKEQ. CDR3 coding DNA: TGTGCCAGCAGCCAAGTCGCGCAGGGGGGGTATCAGCCCCAGCATTTT. Translating it yields CASSQVAQGGYQPQHF.

The V call is TRBV25-1, the J call TRBJ1-2; a possible D gene is TRBD1 (6 bases). V gave up 1 base and J gave up 4 bases, with 13 bases separating them. This CDR3 has 15 amino acids. Germline V lookup: CDR1 MGHDK, CDR2 SYGVNS. CDR3 sequence: CASSESSTGIYGYTF. The CDR3 coding sequence is TGTGCCAGCAGTGAATCCTCTACAGGGATCTATGGCTACACCTTC.

The chain carries TRBV6-2 or TRBV6-3 and TRBJ2-7; TRBD1 agrees at 8 bases. The germline gives CDR1 MNHEY, CDR2 SVGEGT. Trimming removed 6 bases from V and 7 bases from J; junction bases left unmatched: 14. The CDR3 is 15 residues long. CDR3 nucleotide sequence: TGTGCCAGCAGCCCCTCGCGGGACAGGTCAAGGGAGCAGTACTTC. Encoded protein: CASSPSRDRSREQYF.

V is TRBV9 and J is TRBJ2-2, with D perhaps given as TRBD1 or TRBD2 (5 bases each). Germline V gives CDR1 SGDLS, CDR2 YYNGEE. The V end was cut by 5 bases, the J end by 2 bases, with 13 bases between. This CDR3 comprises 15 residues. CDR3 sequence (DNA): TGTGCCAGCAGTACCGGGACGGCTAACACCGGGGAGCTGTTTTTT. This translates into CASSTGTANTGELFF. The whole variable domain, remainder taken from reference TRBV9 and TRBJ2-2, is DSGVTQTPKHLITATGQRVTLRCSPRSGDLSVYWYQQSLDQGLQFLIQYYNGEERAKGNILERFSAQQFPDLHSELNLSSLELGDSALYFCASSTGTANTGELFFGEGSRLTVL.

The rearrangement uses TRBV7-9 and TRBJ1-1; maybe TRBD1 (5 bases). This CDR3 contains 11 residues. Germline V CDR1 and CDR2: SEHNR, FQNEAQ (reference sequence). Trimming removed 1 base at V and 11 bases at J, with 8 bases between. CDR3 amino acids: CASSLGQRAFF. The CDR3 DNA is TGTGCCAGCAGCTTAGGACAGAGGGCTTTCTTT. Full variable domain (remainder filled in from reference TRBV7-9 and TRBJ1-1): DTGVSQNPRHKITKRGQNVTFRCDPISEHNRLYWYRQTLGQGPEFLTYFQNEAQLEKSRLLSDRFSAERPKGSFSTLEIQRTEQGDSAMYLCASSLGQRAFFGQGTRLTVV.